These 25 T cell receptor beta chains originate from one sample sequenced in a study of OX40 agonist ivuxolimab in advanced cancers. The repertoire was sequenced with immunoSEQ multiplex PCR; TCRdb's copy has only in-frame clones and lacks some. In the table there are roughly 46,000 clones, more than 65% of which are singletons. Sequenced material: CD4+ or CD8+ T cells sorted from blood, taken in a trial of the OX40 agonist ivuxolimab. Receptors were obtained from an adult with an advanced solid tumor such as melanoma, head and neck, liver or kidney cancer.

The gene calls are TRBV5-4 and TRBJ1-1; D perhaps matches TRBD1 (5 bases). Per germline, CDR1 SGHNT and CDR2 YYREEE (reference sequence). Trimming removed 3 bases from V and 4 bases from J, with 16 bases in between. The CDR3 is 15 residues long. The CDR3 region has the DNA TGTGCCAGCAGCTCCCGGGGGGGTATCAGCACTGAAGCTTTCTTT. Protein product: CASSSRGGISTEAFF.

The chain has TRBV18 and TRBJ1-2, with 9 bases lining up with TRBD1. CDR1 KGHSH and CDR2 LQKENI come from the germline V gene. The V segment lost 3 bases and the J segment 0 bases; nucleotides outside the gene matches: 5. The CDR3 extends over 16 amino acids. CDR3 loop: CASSPTGGSANYGYTF. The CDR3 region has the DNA TGTGCCAGCTCACCGACAGGGGGGTCCGCTAACTATGGCTACACCTTC.

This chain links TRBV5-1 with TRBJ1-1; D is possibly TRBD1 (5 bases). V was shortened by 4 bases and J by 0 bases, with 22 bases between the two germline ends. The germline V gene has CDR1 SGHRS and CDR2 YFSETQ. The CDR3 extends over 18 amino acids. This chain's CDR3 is CASSPAGGGVRVNTEAFF. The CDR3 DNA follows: TGCGCCAGCAGCCCGGCTGGTGGGGGGGTAAGGGTGAACACTGAAGCTTTCTTT.

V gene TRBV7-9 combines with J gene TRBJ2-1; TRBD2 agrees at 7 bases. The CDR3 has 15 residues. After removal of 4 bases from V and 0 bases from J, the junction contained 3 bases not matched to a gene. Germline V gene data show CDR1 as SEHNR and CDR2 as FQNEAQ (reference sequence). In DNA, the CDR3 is TGTGCCAGCAGCTCGCGGGGGAGCTCCTACAATGAGCAGTTCTTC. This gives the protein CASSSRGSSYNEQFF.

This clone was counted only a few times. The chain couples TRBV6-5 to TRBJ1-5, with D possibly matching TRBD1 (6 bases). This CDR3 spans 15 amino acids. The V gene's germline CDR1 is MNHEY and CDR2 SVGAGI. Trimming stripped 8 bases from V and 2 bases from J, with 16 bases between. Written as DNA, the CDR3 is TGTGCCAGCTGGAGGGACAATTCGGGCAATCAGCCCCAGCATTTT. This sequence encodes CASWRDNSGNQPQHF.

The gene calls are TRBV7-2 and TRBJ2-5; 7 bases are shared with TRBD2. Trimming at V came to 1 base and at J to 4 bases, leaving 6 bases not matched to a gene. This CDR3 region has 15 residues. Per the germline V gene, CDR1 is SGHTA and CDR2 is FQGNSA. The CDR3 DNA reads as TGTGCCAGCAGCTTAGATCCCCCTAGCGGAGAGACCCAGTACTTC. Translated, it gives CASSLDPPSGETQYF.

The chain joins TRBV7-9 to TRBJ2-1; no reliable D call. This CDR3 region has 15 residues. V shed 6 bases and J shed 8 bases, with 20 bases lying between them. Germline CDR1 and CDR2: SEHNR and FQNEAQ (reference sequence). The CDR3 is CASRILTRKSDEQFF. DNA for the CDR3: TGTGCCAGCAGGATCCTCACCCGGAAAAGCGATGAGCAGTTCTTC. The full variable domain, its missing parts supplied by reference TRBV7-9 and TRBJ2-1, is DTGVSQNPRHKITKRGQNVTFRCDPISEHNRLYWYRQTLGQGPEFLTYFQNEAQLEKSRLLSDRFSAERPKGSFSTLEIQRTEQGDSAMYLCASRILTRKSDEQFFGPGTRLTVL.

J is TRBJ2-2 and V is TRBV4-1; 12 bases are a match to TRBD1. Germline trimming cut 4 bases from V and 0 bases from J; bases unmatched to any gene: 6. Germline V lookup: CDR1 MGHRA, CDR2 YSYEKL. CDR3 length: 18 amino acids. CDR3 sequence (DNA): TGCGCCAGCAGCCTCAGGGACAGGGGGCTTTCGAACACCGGGGAGCTGTTTTTT. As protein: CASSLRDRGLSNTGELFF.

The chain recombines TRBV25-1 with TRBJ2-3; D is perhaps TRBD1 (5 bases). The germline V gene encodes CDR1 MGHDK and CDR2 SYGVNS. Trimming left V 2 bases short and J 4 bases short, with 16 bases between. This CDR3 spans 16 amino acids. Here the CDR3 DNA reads TGTGCCAGCAGTGAAGCAGGAGCAGGGTACGCAGATACGCAGTATTTT. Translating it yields CASSEAGAGYADTQYF.

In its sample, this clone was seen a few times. CDR3 in DNA: TGTGCCAGCAGCTTGGGGGGTCGCGCCTACGAGCAGTACTTC. Its translation: CASSLGGRAYEQYF. The chain links TRBV5-5 to TRBJ2-7; D remains ambiguous. CDR1 is SGHKS, CDR2 YYEKEE, per germline (reference sequence). Trimming removed 0 bases at V and 2 bases at J, with 9 bases between. The CDR3 consists of 14 residues.

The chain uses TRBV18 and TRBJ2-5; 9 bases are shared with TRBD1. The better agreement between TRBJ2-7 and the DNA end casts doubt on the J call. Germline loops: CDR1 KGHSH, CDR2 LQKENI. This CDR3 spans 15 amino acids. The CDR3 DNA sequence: TGTGCCAGCTCACCGGGGGACAGGGTAAGCTACGAGCAGTACTTC. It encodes CASSPGDRVSYEQYF.

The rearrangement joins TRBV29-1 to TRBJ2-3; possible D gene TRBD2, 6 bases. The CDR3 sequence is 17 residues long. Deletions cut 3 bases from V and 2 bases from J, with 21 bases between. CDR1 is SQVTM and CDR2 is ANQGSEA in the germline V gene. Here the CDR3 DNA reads TGCAGCGTTGATAGGGCGGGTGGGACTGGTCTCACAGATACGCAGTATTTT. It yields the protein CSVDRAGGTGLTDTQYF.

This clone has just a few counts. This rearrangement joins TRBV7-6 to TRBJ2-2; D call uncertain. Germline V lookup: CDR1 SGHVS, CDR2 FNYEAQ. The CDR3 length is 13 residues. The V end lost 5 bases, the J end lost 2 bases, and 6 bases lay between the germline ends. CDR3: CASSLTNTGELFF. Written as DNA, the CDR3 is TGTGCCAGCAGCCTAACAAACACCGGGGAGCTGTTTTTT.

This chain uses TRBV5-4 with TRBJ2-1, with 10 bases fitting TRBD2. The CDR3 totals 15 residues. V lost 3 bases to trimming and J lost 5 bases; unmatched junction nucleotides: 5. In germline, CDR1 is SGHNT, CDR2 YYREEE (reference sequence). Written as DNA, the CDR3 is TGTGCCAGCAGCTCTAGCGGGGGTCTCCACAATGAGCAGTTCTTC. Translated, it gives CASSSSGGLHNEQFF.

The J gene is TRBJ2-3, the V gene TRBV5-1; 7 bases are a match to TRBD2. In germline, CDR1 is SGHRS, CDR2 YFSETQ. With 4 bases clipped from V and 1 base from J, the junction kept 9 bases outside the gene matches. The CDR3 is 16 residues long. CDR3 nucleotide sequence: TGCGCCAGCAGCCCCTTGGGGGGGACGGGCACAGATACGCAGTATTTT. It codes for CASSPLGGTGTDTQYF.

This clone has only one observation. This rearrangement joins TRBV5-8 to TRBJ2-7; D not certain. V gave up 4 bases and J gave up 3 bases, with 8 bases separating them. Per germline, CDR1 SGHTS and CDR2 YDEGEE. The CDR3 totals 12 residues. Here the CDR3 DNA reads TGTGCCAGCAGCCCACACCACTACGAGCAGTACTTC. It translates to CASSPHHYEQYF.

CDR3 region: CASSPVGRGSNTEAFF. The CDR3 nucleotides read TGTGCCAGCTCACCAGTAGGTAGGGGATCGAACACTGAAGCTTTCTTT. This chain joins TRBV18 and TRBJ1-1, with D perhaps matching TRBD1 (5 bases). Germline loops: CDR1 KGHSH, CDR2 LQKENI. Trimming pared 2 bases from V and 1 base from J, leaving 14 bases between. The CDR3 length is 16 residues. The complete variable domain, with remaining parts taken from reference TRBV18 and TRBJ1-1, reads NAGVMQNPRHLVRRRGQEARLRCSPMKGHSHVYWYRQLPEEGLKFMVYLQKENIIDESGMPKERFSAEFPKEGPSILRIQQVVRGDSAAYFCASSPVGRGSNTEAFFGQGTRLTVV.

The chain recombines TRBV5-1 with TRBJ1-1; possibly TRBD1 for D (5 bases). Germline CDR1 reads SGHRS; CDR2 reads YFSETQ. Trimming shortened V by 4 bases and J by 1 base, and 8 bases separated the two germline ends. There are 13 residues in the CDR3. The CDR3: CASSMGGNTEAFF. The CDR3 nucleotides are TGCGCCAGCAGCATGGGGGGGAACACTGAAGCTTTCTTT.

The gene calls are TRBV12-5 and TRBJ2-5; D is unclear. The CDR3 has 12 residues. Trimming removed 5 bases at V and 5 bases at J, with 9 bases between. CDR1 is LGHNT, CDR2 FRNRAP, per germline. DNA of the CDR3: TGTGCTAGTGGTCCCCGTGAGGAGACCCAGTACTTC. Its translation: CASGPREETQYF.

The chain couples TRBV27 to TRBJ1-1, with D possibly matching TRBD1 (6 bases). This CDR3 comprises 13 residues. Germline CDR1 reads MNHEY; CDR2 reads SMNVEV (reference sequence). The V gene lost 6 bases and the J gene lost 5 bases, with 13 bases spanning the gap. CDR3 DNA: TGTGCCAGCAGACAGGGTGTTCGTACTGAAGCTTTCTTT. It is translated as CASRQGVRTEAFF.

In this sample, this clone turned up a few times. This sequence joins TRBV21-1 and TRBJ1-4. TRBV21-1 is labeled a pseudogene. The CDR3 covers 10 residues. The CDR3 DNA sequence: TGTGCCGGTAAGGTGGAAAAACTGTTTTTT. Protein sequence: CAGKVEKLFF.

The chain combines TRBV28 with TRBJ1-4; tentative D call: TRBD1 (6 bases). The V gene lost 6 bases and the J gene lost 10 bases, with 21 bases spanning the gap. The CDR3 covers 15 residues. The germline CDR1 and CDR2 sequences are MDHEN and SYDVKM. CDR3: CASSPPGQQRGKLFF. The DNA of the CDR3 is TGTGCCAGCAGCCCTCCTGGACAGCAAAGGGGAAAACTGTTTTTT.

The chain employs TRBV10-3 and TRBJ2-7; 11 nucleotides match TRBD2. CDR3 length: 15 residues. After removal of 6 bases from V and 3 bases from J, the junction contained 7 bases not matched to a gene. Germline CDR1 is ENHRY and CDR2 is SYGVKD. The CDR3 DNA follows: TGTGCCATCAGCCTTACCGGGACTAGCGGCTACGAGCAGTACTTC. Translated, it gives CAISLTGTSGYEQYF.

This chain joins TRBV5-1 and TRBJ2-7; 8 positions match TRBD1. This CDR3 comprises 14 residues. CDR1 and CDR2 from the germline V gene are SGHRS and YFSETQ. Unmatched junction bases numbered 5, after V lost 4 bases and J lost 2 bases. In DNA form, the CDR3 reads TGCGCCAGCAGCCGGACAGGGCCGCCCTACGAGCAGTACTTC. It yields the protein CASSRTGPPYEQYF.

In nucleotides, the CDR3 is TGTGCCAGCAGCACAGGGAACTCTGGAAACACCATATATTTT. Amino acids: CASSTGNSGNTIYF. The genes are TRBV7-9 and TRBJ1-3; possible D gene TRBD1, 6 bases. CDR3 length: 14 amino acids. Trimming cost V 5 bases and J 0 bases, with 8 bases left between them. CDR1 and CDR2 (germline): SEHNR, FQNEAQ (reference sequence). Variable domain in full (rest from reference TRBV7-9 and TRBJ1-3): DTGVSQNPRHKITKRGQNVTFRCDPISEHNRLYWYRQTLGQGPEFLTYFQNEAQLEKSRLLSDRFSAERPKGSFSTLEIQRTEQGDSAMYLCASSTGNSGNTIYFGEGSWLTVV.